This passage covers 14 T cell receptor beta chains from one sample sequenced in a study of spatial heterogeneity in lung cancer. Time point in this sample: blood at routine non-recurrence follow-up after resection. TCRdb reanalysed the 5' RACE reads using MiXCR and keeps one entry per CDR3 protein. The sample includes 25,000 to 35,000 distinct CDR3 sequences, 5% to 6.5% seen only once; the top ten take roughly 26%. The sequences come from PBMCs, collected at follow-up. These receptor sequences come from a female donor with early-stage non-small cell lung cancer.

The chain's CDR3 is CASSLAQGGSPLHF. CDR3 nucleotides: TGCGCCAGCAGCTTGGCTCAGGGTGGTTCACCCCTCCACTTT. V gene TRBV5-1 combines with J gene TRBJ1-6, with TRBD1 as a possible D gene (5 bases). CDR1 and CDR2 from the germline V gene are SGHRS and YFSETQ. This CDR3 contains 14 residues. Trimming stripped 0 bases from V and 9 bases from J, with 10 bases between.

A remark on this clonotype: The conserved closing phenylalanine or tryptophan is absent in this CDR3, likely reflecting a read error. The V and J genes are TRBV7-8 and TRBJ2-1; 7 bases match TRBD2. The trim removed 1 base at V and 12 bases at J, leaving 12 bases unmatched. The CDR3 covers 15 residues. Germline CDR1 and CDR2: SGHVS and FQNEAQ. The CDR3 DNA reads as TGTGCCAGCAGCTTAGTAGCTAGCGGAAGTGGGGGGCAGTTCCTC. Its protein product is CASSLVASGSGGQFL.

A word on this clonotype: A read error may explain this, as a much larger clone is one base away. CDR3 coding DNA: TGTGCCAGCAGTGAAGGGACCGTCTCCTGCAATGAGCAGTTCTTC. This sequence encodes CASSEGTVSCNEQFF. The J gene is TRBJ2-1, the V gene TRBV2; D ambiguous. The CDR3 has 15 residues. In germline, CDR1 is SNHLY, CDR2 FYNNEI. Full variable domain (remainder filled in from reference TRBV2 and TRBJ2-1): EPEVTQTPSHQVTQMGQEVILRCVPISNHLYFYWYRQILGQKVEFLVSFYNNEISEKSEIFDDQFSVERPDGSNFTLKIRSTKLEDSAMYFCASSEGTVSCNEQFFGPGTRLTVL.

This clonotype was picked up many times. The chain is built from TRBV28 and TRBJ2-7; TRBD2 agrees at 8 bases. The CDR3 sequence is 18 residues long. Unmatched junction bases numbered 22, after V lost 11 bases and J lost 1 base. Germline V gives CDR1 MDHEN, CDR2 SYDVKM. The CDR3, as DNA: TGTGCCTCCTACTCCACCGGTAGCTCGGGGGGGAAGTCCTACGAGCAGTACTTC. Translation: CASYSTGSSGGKSYEQYF.

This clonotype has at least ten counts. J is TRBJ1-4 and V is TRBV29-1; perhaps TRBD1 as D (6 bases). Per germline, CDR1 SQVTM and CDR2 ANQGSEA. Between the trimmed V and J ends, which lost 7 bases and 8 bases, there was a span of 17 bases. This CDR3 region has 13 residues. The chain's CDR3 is CSAAAGVEEKLFF. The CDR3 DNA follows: TGCAGCGCCGCGGCAGGGGTGGAAGAAAAACTGTTTTTT.

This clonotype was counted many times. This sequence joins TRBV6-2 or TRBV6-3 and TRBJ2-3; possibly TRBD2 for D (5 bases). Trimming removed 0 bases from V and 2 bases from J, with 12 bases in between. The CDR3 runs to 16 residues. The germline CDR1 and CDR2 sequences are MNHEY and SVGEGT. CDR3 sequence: CASSYSQAEPTDTQYF. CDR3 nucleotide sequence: TGTGCCAGCAGTTACTCGCAAGCGGAACCCACAGATACGCAGTATTTT.

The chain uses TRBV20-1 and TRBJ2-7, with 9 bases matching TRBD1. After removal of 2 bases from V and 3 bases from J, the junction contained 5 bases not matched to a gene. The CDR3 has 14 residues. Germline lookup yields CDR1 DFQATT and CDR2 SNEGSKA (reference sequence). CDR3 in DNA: TGCAGTGCTAGATCGACAGGGGGGGTCTACGAGCAGTACTTC. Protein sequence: CSARSTGGVYEQYF.

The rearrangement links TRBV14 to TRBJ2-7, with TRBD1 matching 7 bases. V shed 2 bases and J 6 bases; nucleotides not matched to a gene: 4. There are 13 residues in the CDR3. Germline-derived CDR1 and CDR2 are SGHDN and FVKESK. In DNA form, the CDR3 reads TGTGCCAGCAGCCAACATCCAGGGGGCGAGCAGTACTTC. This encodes CASSQHPGGEQYF.

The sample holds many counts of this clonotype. CDR3 nucleotide sequence: TGTGCCAGCAGCTCTGACATGGCTGGAAACACCATATATTTT. Translation: CASSSDMAGNTIYF. V and J are TRBV7-6 and TRBJ1-3; D remains unclear. Germline V gene data show CDR1 as SGHVS and CDR2 as FNYEAQ. Trimming cost V 4 bases and J 2 bases, with 9 bases left between them. The CDR3 is 14 residues long.

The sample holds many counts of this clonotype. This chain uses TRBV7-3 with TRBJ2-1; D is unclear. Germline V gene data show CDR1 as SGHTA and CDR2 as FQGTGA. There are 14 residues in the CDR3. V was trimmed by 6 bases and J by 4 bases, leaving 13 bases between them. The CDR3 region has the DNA TGTGCCAGCAGTTTTTCTCCGGCGTACAATGAGCAGTTCTTC. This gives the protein CASSFSPAYNEQFF.

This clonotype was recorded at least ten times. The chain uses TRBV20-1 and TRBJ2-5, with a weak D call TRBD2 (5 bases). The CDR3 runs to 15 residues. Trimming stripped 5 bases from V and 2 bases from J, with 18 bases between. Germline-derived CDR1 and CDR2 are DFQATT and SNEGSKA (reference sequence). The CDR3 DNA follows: TGCAGTGCTTCGGTGGACTCCTATACACAAGAGACCCAGTACTTC. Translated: CSASVDSYTQETQYF.

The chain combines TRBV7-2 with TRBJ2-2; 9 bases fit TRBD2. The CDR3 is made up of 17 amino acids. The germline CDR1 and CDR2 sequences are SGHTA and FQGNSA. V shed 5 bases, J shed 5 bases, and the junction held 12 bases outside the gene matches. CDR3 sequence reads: CASSLSGTSRVTGELFF. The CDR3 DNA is TGTGCCAGCAGCCTCTCCGGGACTAGCAGGGTAACCGGGGAGCTGTTTTTT.

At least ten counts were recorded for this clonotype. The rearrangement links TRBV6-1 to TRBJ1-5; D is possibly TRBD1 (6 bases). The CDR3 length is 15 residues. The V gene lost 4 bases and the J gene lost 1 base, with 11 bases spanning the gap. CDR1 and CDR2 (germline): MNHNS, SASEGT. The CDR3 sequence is CASSGGGQSNQPQHF. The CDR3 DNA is TGTGCCAGCAGTGGCGGAGGACAGAGCAATCAGCCCCAGCATTTT.

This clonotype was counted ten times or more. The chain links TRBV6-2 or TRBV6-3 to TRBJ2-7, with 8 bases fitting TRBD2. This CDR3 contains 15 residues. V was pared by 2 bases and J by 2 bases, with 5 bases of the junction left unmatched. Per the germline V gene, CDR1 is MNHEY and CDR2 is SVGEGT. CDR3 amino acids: CASSYELAEPYEQYF. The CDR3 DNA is TGTGCCAGCAGTTACGAACTAGCGGAACCCTACGAGCAGTACTTC.